A selection of T cell receptor beta chains follows, all from one sample in a study of shared clonotypes between healthy human individuals. Assay: immunoSEQ multiplex PCR; the TCRdb copy retains only in-frame clones and omits some. This table holds roughly 500,000 clones, around 73% found once. Material for sequencing was PBMCs. These receptor sequences come from a woman in her thirties or forties in good health. Some clones in this sample may be carry-over from other donors' samples. Each CDR3 is given with its conserved first and last residue. D genes are given only for firm matches. Expanded clones are given a class, and other clones once, few, many or no size at all.

d_gene | abundance | j_gene | v_gene | CDR3nt | CDR3aa
- | - | TRBJ2-7 | TRBV12-5 | TGTGCTAGTGGTTTACCCTCCAGGGGTCCCTACGAGCAGTACTTC | CASGLPSRGPYEQYF
- | - | TRBJ2-5 | TRBV30 | TGTGCCTGGAGTGTCTCATGGGAGACCCAGTACTTC | CAWSVSWETQYF
- | - | TRBJ2-2 | TRBV9 | TGTGCCAGCAGCGTAGTAGGTAGCAACACCGGGGAGCTGTTTTTT | CASSVVGSNTGELFF
TRBD2 | - | TRBJ2-7 | TRBV7-2 | TGTGCCAGCAGCTTACTAGCGGGAGTTTACGAGCAGTACTTC | CASSLLAGVYEQYF
- | - | TRBJ2-5 | TRBV13 | TGTGCCAGCAGCTTAAGCGGGTACCAAGAGACCCAGTACTTC | CASSLSGYQETQYF
- | - | TRBJ2-2 | TRBV27 | TGTGCCAGCAGTGGCGAGATACGGACGGAGGGGTACACCGGGGAGCTGTTTTTT | CASSGEIRTEGYTGELFF
TRBD1 | - | TRBJ2-1 | TRBV5-5 | TGTGCCAGCAGCCCCATTGACAGGGTAAACAATGAGCAGTTCTTC | CASSPIDRVNNEQFF
- | - | TRBJ2-1 | TRBV7-3 | TGTGCCAGCAGCCTACAGGGACATGAGCAGTTCTTC | CASSLQGHEQFF
TRBD2 | - | TRBJ2-3 | TRBV30 | TGTGCCTGGAGTGTCGGGAGCGGGAGTTGGACAGATACGCAGTATTTT | CAWSVGSGSWTDTQYF
TRBD2 | - | TRBJ2-3 | TRBV7-2 | TGTGCCAGCAGCTTTCTCCGAGGGAGGGGAAGCACAGATACGCAGTATTTT | CASSFLRGRGSTDTQYF
- | - | TRBJ1-2 | TRBV28 | TGTGCCAGCAGTTTACAGGGGTCCGACTATGGCTACACCTTC | CASSLQGSDYGYTF
TRBD1 | - | TRBJ1-1 | TRBV5-4 | TGTGCCAGCAGTGCCGGGACAGGGGCATCCGGGACTGAAGCTTTCTTT | CASSAGTGASGTEAFF
TRBD1 | - | TRBJ2-7 | TRBV15 | TGTGCCACCAGCAGAGATCGCGGACAGGGCTACGAGCAGTACTTC | CATSRDRGQGYEQYF
TRBD1 | - | TRBJ1-2 | TRBV6-1 | TGTGCCAGCAGTGGTCTGACCGGGACAGGGGGCGATGGCTACACCTTC | CASSGLTGTGGDGYTF
- | - | TRBJ1-5 | TRBV4-2 | TGTGCCAGCAGCCAAGAGGGAAGCAATCAGCCCCAGCATTTT | CASSQEGSNQPQHF
- | - | TRBJ2-2 | TRBV7-2 | TGTGCCAGCAGCGTGATGGGGGAGCTGTTTTTT | CASSVMGELFF
TRBD1 | - | TRBJ1-2 | TRBV6-1 | TGTGCCAGCAGTGAGCAACAGGGGAGGTATGGCTACACCTTC | CASSEQQGRYGYTF
- | once | TRBJ1-4 | TRBV5-6 | TGTGCCAGCAGCCAGACCACAGGGTTTAATGAAAAACTGTTTTTT | CASSQTTGFNEKLFF
- | once | TRBJ1-2 | TRBV28 | TGTGCCAGCAGTTTGGGGCAGGGTGGTGGCTACACCTTC | CASSLGQGGGYTF
- | - | TRBJ1-1 | TRBV7-2 | TGTGCCAGCAGACCCCGCGGGGTGCGGGGATCTGAAGCTTTCTTT | CASRPRGVRGSEAFF
- | once | TRBJ1-4 | TRBV7-9 | TGTGCCAGCAGCTTAGGGGGTTTCGACGAAAAACTGTTTTTT | CASSLGGFDEKLFF
- | once | TRBJ2-4 | TRBV15 | TGTGCCACTACTTCCGGGGGAGCCAAAAACATTCAGTACTTC | CATTSGGAKNIQYF
- | - | TRBJ2-1 | TRBV6-5 | TGTGCCAGCAGGCGCCTTCCGGGACAAGTTGAGCAGTTCTTC | CASRRLPGQVEQFF
- | once | TRBJ1-6 | TRBV5-1 | TGCGCCAGCAGCTTGGAGAGCCTGTCACCCCTCCACTTT | CASSLESLSPLHF
- | - | TRBJ2-1 | TRBV19 | TGTGCCAGTAGTATAGGCGGGGTCTACAATGAGCAGTTCTTC | CASSIGGVYNEQFF
TRBD2 | - | TRBJ2-7 | TRBV9 | TGTGCCAGCAGCGGACTAGCGGGAGGTCGGTCGGTTGAGCAGTACTTC | CASSGLAGGRSVEQYF
- | once | TRBJ2-2 | TRBV11-2 | TGTGCCAGCAGCTCCTTTCAAACTGTGACCGGGGAGCTGTTTTTT | CASSSFQTVTGELFF